This record looks at one T cell receptor (beta chain) sequence and its context. Its antigen is currently unknown. The data were taken from a study of PD-1 blockade in classical Hodgkin lymphoma. Relapses following autologous stem cell transplantation were seen in all patients, with brentuximab vedotin exposure varying. Best responses included complete response and partial response; otherwise, the best response was progressive disease. TCRdb's copy holds only in-frame clones and misses some; the assay was immunoSEQ multiplex PCR. The sample has more than 35,000 clones, more than 65% seen once. General study findings and limits: Relative to healthy donors, newly diagnosed patients reportedly had lower baseline TCR diversity, which was reported as lower still in relapsed/refractory patients.

CDR1 is SGHTA and CDR2 is FQGNSA in the germline V gene. The V and J ends lost 8 bases and 7 bases, in that order; junction bases with no gene match: 5. The CDR3 loop spans 13 amino acids. V gene TRBV7-2 combines with J gene TRBJ2-2; 9 bases are shared with TRBD2. The receptor comes from a human donor with classical Hodgkin lymphoma. Sequenced material: peripheral blood mononuclear cells (PBMCs), taken before the second cycle of nivolumab. The CDR3, as DNA: TGTGCCAGCGGACTAGCGAATGGCGGGGAGCTGTTTTTT. This sequence encodes CASGLANGGELFF.